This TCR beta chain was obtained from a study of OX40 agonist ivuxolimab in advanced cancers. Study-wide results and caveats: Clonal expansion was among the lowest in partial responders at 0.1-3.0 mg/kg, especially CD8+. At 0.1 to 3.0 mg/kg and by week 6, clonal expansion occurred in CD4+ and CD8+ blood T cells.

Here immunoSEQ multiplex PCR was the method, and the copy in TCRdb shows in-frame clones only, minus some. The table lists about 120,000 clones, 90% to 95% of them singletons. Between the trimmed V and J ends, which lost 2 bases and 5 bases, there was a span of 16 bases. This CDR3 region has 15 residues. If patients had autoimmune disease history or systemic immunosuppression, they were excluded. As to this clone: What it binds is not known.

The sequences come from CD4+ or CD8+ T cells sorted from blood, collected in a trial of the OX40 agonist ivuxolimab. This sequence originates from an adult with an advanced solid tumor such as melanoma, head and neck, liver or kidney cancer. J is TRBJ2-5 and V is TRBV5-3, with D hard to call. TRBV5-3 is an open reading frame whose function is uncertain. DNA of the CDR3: TGTGCCAGAAGCTTACCCGGACCTCCCCGGGAGACCCAGTACTTC. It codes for CARSLPGPPRETQYF.